This T cell receptor beta chain came from a study of blood T cell repertoires in COVID-19. Across the whole study: Donors in the United States, Italy and Spain gave samples during acute or convalescent COVID-19. Sources were T cells, B-cell-depleted T cells, or PBMCs; the material itself was cDNA or gDNA.

J was trimmed by 9 bases and V by 5 bases; bases with no gene match: 5. The CDR3 totals 13 residues. Per germline, CDR1 SGHVS and CDR2 FQNEAQ. This clone has a count of ten or more. The authors' processing: From reference gene primer amplification, estimates of nucleated cell counts were derived. Sequencing used immunoSEQ multiplex PCR; TCRdb keeps in-frame clones, though not all of them. Clone size and V and J calls were adopted from that table, with D and trimming inferred from the DNA. Of 200,000 to 250,000 clones in the sample, roughly 80% are singletons; the top ten hold around a sixth. The sample taken for sequencing was peripheral blood. This clonotype was obtained from a woman of 80 years or more with active or convalescent COVID-19. The V gene is TRBV7-8, the J gene TRBJ1-5; 9 nucleotides align to TRBD1. This chain's CDR3 is CASSGDRVGPQHF. The CDR3 DNA sequence: TGTGCCAGCAGCGGGGACAGGGTTGGGCCCCAGCATTTT.